This T cell receptor beta chain was retrieved from a study of identical twins. TCRdb reprocessed the 5' RACE reads with MiXCR, giving one entry per CDR3 protein. The sample has some 1,700,000 distinct CDR3 sequences; less than 40% are singletons. V lost 7 bases to trimming and J lost 7 bases; unmatched junction nucleotides: 10. The CDR3 extends over 12 amino acids. From germline, CDR1 is DFQATT and CDR2 SNEGSKA (reference sequence). Healthy Caucasians were all of the donors. The rearrangement joins TRBV20-1 to TRBJ2-7; 7 bases map to TRBD1. Sequencing used cord blood. This TCR came from a newborn girl in good health. The DNA of the CDR3 is TGCAGTGTACTTAAGGGGGCTCGGGAGCAGTACTTC. Protein: CSVLKGAREQYF.